The clone carrying this T cell receptor (beta chain) turned up a few times. The antigen remains undetermined. Compared with germline, one end of the junction differs, possibly owing to a read error. RNA was extracted from bulk tissue without any cell sorting. More than 3 cm separated this lung sample from the edge of the tumor. This entry belongs to a study of tumor and adjacent non-tumor tissue in lung cancer. About the research overall: Patients comprised about a dozen adenocarcinoma, 2 squamous cell carcinoma and 1 small cell lung cancer. Each sample yielded 4 million to 4.5 million productive TCRbeta reads on average. Aged about 30 to 76 years, patients included fewer than 11 men and 4 or 5 women with stage I to III disease. Study-wide findings and caveats: Tumor repertoires had a smaller top 100 clone share than normal lung.

TCRbeta libraries were built with three rounds of nested PCR, modified from ARM-PCR. From the multiplex PCR reads, TCRdb called clonotypes with MiXCR, one entry per CDR3 protein. Of some 51,000 distinct CDR3 sequences listed, 64% were seen once; the top ten hold around 30%. CDR1 is SGHAT and CDR2 is FQDESV in the germline V gene (reference sequence). There are 15 residues in the CDR3. The material sequenced was distant non-tumor lung tissue. The chain links TRBV11-1 to TRBJ2-1; 8 bases match TRBD2. This receptor was taken from a woman in her 70s with non-small cell lung cancer. The CDR3 sequence: CANSLAGPADNEQLF. In DNA form, the CDR3 reads TGTGCCAACAGCTTAGCGGGACCAGCGGACAATGAGCAGCTCTTC.